A single sample is the source of the 7 T cell receptor beta chains below, sequenced in a study of graft-versus-host responses after intestinal transplantation. These TCRs are of unknown antigen specificity. The method was immunoSEQ multiplex PCR; TCRdb's version includes in-frame clones alone and lacks a portion of them. The sample holds 35,000 to 50,000 clones, about 95% seen once. This specimen consisted of unstimulated CD8+ T cells sorted from spleen or lymph node cells, obtained before transplant. The receptors stem from a human donor who was the organ donor for an intestinal transplant.

V and J are TRBV19 and TRBJ2-1; possible D gene TRBD1, 6 bases. Between the trimmed V and J ends, which lost 5 bases and 4 bases, there was a span of 12 bases. The CDR3 totals 14 residues. Per the germline V gene, CDR1 is LNHDA and CDR2 is SQIVND (reference sequence). The CDR3 DNA reads as TGTGCCAGTAGTCTAGCAGGGGCTTACAATGAGCAGTTCTTC. It yields the protein CASSLAGAYNEQFF.

V usage is TRBV7-3 and J usage is TRBJ2-2; 8 bases agree with TRBD2. The CDR3 is 15 residues long. CDR1 is SGHTA, CDR2 FQGTGA, per germline. The junction had 5 bases not matched to a gene; V was cut back by 2 bases and J by 6 bases. CDR3: CASSLPGGLSGELFF. CDR3 nucleotide sequence: TGTGCCAGCAGCTTACCGGGGGGGCTATCCGGGGAGCTGTTTTTT.

V and J are TRBV9 and TRBJ2-3, with D unclear. Germline CDR1 SGDLS, CDR2 YYNGEE. The V gene lost 0 bases and the J gene lost 5 bases, with 7 bases spanning the gap. The CDR3 totals 13 residues. Here the CDR3 reads CASSVALGDTQYF. The CDR3 nucleotides are TGTGCCAGCAGCGTAGCGTTGGGAGATACGCAGTATTTT.

The chain recombines TRBV14 with TRBJ2-7; the D gene is possibly TRBD1 (6 bases). The CDR3 has 12 amino acids. Per germline, CDR1 SGHDN and CDR2 FVKESK. Trimming pared 4 bases from V and 6 bases from J, leaving 10 bases between. In DNA form, the CDR3 reads TGTGCCAGCAGCCCCGGGACAATCGAGCAGTACTTC. Translated: CASSPGTIEQYF.

The chain couples TRBV15 to TRBJ2-7; 7 bases line up with TRBD2. Germline V gene data show CDR1 as LNHNV and CDR2 as YYDKDF (reference sequence). V lost 4 bases to trimming and J lost 7 bases; unmatched junction nucleotides: 1. There are 11 residues in the CDR3. The CDR3 DNA sequence: TGTGCCACCAGCACGGGGGGTGAGCAGTACTTC. The encoded protein is CATSTGGEQYF.

The V gene is TRBV19, the J gene TRBJ2-7; D gene uncertain. The CDR3 spans 13 residues. Germline V gene sequence: CDR1 LNHDA, CDR2 SQIVND (reference sequence). Deletions cut 5 bases from V and 0 bases from J, with 8 bases between. Written as DNA, the CDR3 is TGTGCCAGTAGTCTGGATGGCTCCTACGAGCAGTACTTC. Protein product: CASSLDGSYEQYF.

The genes are TRBV27 and TRBJ2-2; TRBD1 aligns across 9 bases. The V and J ends lost 4 bases and 4 bases, in that order; junction bases with no gene match: 4. CDR1 and CDR2 (germline): MNHEY, SMNVEV (reference sequence). The CDR3 spans 15 residues. The CDR3 reads CASSWDRVGTGELFF. The DNA for the CDR3 is TGTGCCAGCAGTTGGGACAGGGTTGGCACCGGGGAGCTGTTTTTT.